These 2 T cell receptor beta chains came from one sample sequenced in a study of regulatory T cells in long-lasting Graves disease. Time point noted: newly diagnosed GD, antithyroid drugs for less than 3 months. From PBMCs, RNA was extracted and then used to make the TCR library. Libraries of TCR beta came from iRepertoire HTBI primers plus Arm-PCR of CDR3 regions. TCRdb independently ran MiXCR on the multiplex PCR reads; one entry per CDR3 protein. Here the sample spans 450,000 to 650,000 distinct CDR3 sequences, around 16% being singletons. This same sample was also taken into another study, of T cells in Graves' hyperthyroidism and ophthalmopathy.

Specimen: peripheral blood mononuclear cells (PBMCs), collected at new diagnosis, from a patient treated with antithyroid drugs. These receptors were collected from a woman aged 35-65 years with Graves disease.

The table lists this clonotype with many counts. The chain employs TRBV6-5 and TRBJ2-7; TRBD2 agrees at 7 bases. Germline lookup yields CDR1 MNHEY and CDR2 SVGAGI. V was clipped by 2 bases and J by 4 bases; unmatched bases: 8. The CDR3 has 15 amino acids. CDR3 nucleotides: TGTGCCAGCAGTTACGCGGGGCAGGGAGGGTACGAGCAGTACTTC. It yields the protein CASSYAGQGGYEQYF.

This clonotype appeared a few times. V usage is TRBV5-1 and J usage is TRBJ1-1, with a weak D call TRBD1 (5 bases). Germline V gene sequence: CDR1 SGHRS, CDR2 YFSETQ. The CDR3 runs to 14 residues. V gave up 5 bases and J gave up 3 bases, with 14 bases separating them. The CDR3: CASSWEGGDTEAFF. The CDR3 DNA sequence: TGCGCCAGCAGTTGGGAGGGAGGGGACACTGAAGCTTTCTTT.